Listed here are 5 T cell receptor beta chains from one sample, sequenced in a study of CD8+ T cells in alopecia areata. Extraction of RNA preceded its reverse transcription into cDNA, which served as the sequencing template. Sequencing used immunoSEQ multiplex PCR; TCRdb keeps in-frame clones, though not all of them. The table has roughly 200,000 clones, 35% to 40% seen once; the top ten hold just under 0.5%. As for treatment: oral pan-JAK inhibitor, 5-10 mg twice daily. The starting material was CD4+ T cells sorted from blood, obtained at roughly week 30, from a patient treated with tofacitinib. The source is a human donor with alopecia areata.

V gene TRBV6-1 combines with J gene TRBJ2-3; D unclear. The V gene lost 0 bases and the J gene lost 4 bases, with 2 bases spanning the gap. Germline V gives CDR1 MNHNS, CDR2 SASEGT. The CDR3 covers 12 residues. DNA for the CDR3: TGTGCCAGCAGTGAAGCTGCAGATACGCAGTATTTT. It is translated as CASSEAADTQYF.

This clone was detected a few times. This chain links TRBV2 with TRBJ2-7; either TRBD1 or TRBD2 may supply D (7 bases each). Trimming took off 8 bases at V and 7 bases at J, with 18 bases between the two ends. There are 13 residues in the CDR3. In germline, CDR1 is SNHLY, CDR2 FYNNEI. In nucleotides, the CDR3 is TGTGCCAGCTCGACAGACAGGGAGGGTGAGCAGTACTTC. It encodes CASSTDREGEQYF. The full variable domain, in which reference TRBV2 and TRBJ2-7 provide the parts outside the CDR3, is EPEVTQTPSHQVTQMGQEVILRCVPISNHLYFYWYRQILGQKVEFLVSFYNNEISEKSEIFDDQFSVERPDGSNFTLKIRSTKLEDSAMYFCASSTDREGEQYFGPGTRLTVT.

In DNA form, the CDR3 reads TGTGCCAGCAGCTTAGCGTCTAGCGGGGGGGCCCAGCAGTTCTTC. Residues: CASSLASSGGAQQFF. This chain links TRBV11-2 with TRBJ2-1, with 12 bases that match TRBD2. The CDR3 has 15 amino acids. Germline V gene sequence: CDR1 SGHAT, CDR2 FQNNGV. V was pared by 1 base and J by 11 bases, with 6 bases of the junction left unmatched.

The V and J genes are TRBV9 and TRBJ2-1; the match to TRBD2 covers 7 bases. Germline V CDR1 and CDR2: SGDLS, YYNGEE. V trimming: 0 bases; J trimming: 7 bases; junction bases outside the gene matches: 7. This CDR3 contains 15 residues. This chain's CDR3 is CASSVVASGWNEQFF. For the CDR3, the DNA is TGTGCCAGCAGCGTAGTGGCTAGCGGTTGGAATGAGCAGTTCTTC.

This chain joins TRBV25-1 and TRBJ2-4; no firm D call. The CDR3 consists of 15 residues. The germline V gene encodes CDR1 MGHDK and CDR2 SYGVNS. Trimming removed 5 bases from V and 1 base from J, with 12 bases in between. The CDR3 region has the DNA TGTGCCAGCAGTCTTACCCTGGGGGCCAAAAACATTCAGTACTTC. This encodes CASSLTLGAKNIQYF.